One and the same sample provided the 9 T cell receptor beta chains below, sequenced in a study of blood T cell repertoires in COVID-19. Sequencing used immunoSEQ multiplex PCR; TCRdb keeps in-frame clones, though not all of them. Here the sample spans about 70,000 clones, 65% to 80% being singletons. Sample: peripheral blood. Receptors originate from a woman of 80 years or more with active or convalescent COVID-19.

This clone showed up just a few times. The chain carries TRBV19 and TRBJ2-7; D is perhaps TRBD2 (5 bases). From germline, CDR1 is LNHDA and CDR2 SQIVND (reference sequence). V was cut by 6 bases and J by 0 bases, with 15 bases left in between. The CDR3 covers 15 residues. Here the CDR3 DNA reads TGTGCCAGTAGGAGTGATAGCCGGGGCTCCTACGAGCAGTACTTC. Amino acid sequence: CASRSDSRGSYEQYF.

The chain uses TRBV19 and TRBJ1-1; D is unclear. Germline V gene lookup returns CDR1 LNHDA and CDR2 SQIVND (reference sequence). V was cut by 11 bases and J by 2 bases, with 12 bases left in between. This CDR3 contains 12 residues. The DNA of the CDR3 is TGTGCCTGCTTTCTAGGAAACACTGAAGCTTTCTTT. Translation gives CACFLGNTEAFF. The full variable domain, rest sourced from reference TRBV19 and TRBJ1-1, is DGGITQSPKYLFRKEGQNVTLSCEQNLNHDAMYWYRQDPGQGLRLIYYSQIVNDFQKGDIAEGYSVSREKKESFPLTVTSAQKNPTAFYLCACFLGNTEAFFGQGTRLTVV.

The chain recombines TRBV11-2 with TRBJ2-2; D gene ambiguous. Germline V lookup: CDR1 SGHAT, CDR2 FQNNGV. V was clipped by 3 bases and J by 0 bases, with 2 bases between them. The CDR3 runs 13 residues. The CDR3 DNA reads TGTGCCAGCAGCTTCACGAACACCGGGGAGCTGTTTTTT. Its protein is CASSFTNTGELFF. Based on the CDR3 plus reference TRBV11-2 and TRBJ2-2, the full variable domain is EAGVAQSPRYKIIEKRQSVAFWCNPISGHATLYWYQQILGQGPKLLIQFQNNGVVDDSQLPKDRFSAERLKGVDSTLKIQPAKLEDSAVYLCASSFTNTGELFFGEGSRLTVL.

This chain joins TRBV6-8 and TRBJ1-2; 7 nucleotides match TRBD1. The CDR3 loop spans 17 amino acids. The germline gives CDR1 MNHGY, CDR2 SAAAGT. The V segment lost 5 bases and the J segment 3 bases; nucleotides outside the gene matches: 15. CDR3 protein: CASSQTGQKNPHYGYTF. The CDR3 DNA follows: TGTGCCAGCAGTCAGACGGGACAGAAAAACCCACACTATGGCTACACCTTC.

This chain joins TRBV9 and TRBJ1-3; a weak D match, TRBD1 (6 bases). The CDR3 is 15 residues long. CDR1 SGDLS and CDR2 YYNGEE come from the germline V gene. V was cut by 4 bases and J by 0 bases, with 11 bases left in between. The CDR3 is CASSSGQLSGNTIYF. CDR3 nucleotide sequence: TGTGCCAGCAGCTCAGGACAGCTCTCTGGAAACACCATATATTTT.

The chain has TRBV4-3 and TRBJ1-6; unclear D gene. The CDR3 totals 16 residues. Trimming stripped 0 bases from V and 5 bases from J, with 11 bases between. Germline V gene lookup returns CDR1 LGHNA and CDR2 YSLEER. The CDR3: CASSQDRVPNNSPLHF. CDR3 DNA: TGCGCCAGCAGCCAAGATCGCGTACCTAATAATTCACCCCTCCACTTT.

V gene TRBV30 combines with J gene TRBJ2-1; D call uncertain. V lost 1 base and J lost 5, with 6 bases in between. In germline, CDR1 is GTSNPN, CDR2 SVGIG (reference sequence). The CDR3 is 12 residues long. The CDR3 region is CAWSGQNNEQFF. DNA for the CDR3: TGTGCCTGGAGTGGACAAAACAATGAGCAGTTCTTC. The variable domain in full, completed from reference TRBV30 and TRBJ2-1, reads SQTIHQWPATLVQPVGSPLSLECTVEGTSNPNLYWYRQAAGRGLQLLFYSVGIGQISSEVPQNLSASRPQDRQFILSSKKLLLSDSGFYLCAWSGQNNEQFFGPGTRLTVL.

The chain combines TRBV6-5 with TRBJ1-4; D might be TRBD1 (5 bases). V shed 10 bases and J shed 8 bases, with 11 bases lying between them. Germline assignment: CDR1 MNHEY and CDR2 SVGAGI. CDR3 length: 11 amino acids. Here the CDR3 DNA reads TGTGCCATCACAGGAACCGAAAAACTGTTTTTT. Protein product: CAITGTEKLFF.

The gene calls are TRBV27 and TRBJ1-2; TRBD1 aligns across 7 bases. The length of the CDR3 is 16 residues. After removal of 3 bases from V and 0 bases from J, the junction contained 7 bases not matched to a gene. Germline CDR1 and CDR2: MNHEY and SMNVEV (reference sequence). This chain's CDR3 is CASSLAGGVANYGYTF. In nucleotides, the CDR3 is TGTGCCAGCAGTTTGGCAGGGGGTGTTGCTAACTATGGCTACACCTTC.